This is a list of T cell receptor beta chains from one sample in a study of T cell repertoires in cytomegalovirus infection. TCRdb used MiXCR to reprocess the reads, holding one entry per CDR3 protein. Here the sample spans roughly 920,000 distinct CDR3 sequences, about a third being singletons. No antigen has been assigned to these receptors. The sequenced sample was cultured CD8+ T cells from PBMCs, obtained from culture after CMV antigen stimulation. The receptors shown here come from a human donor in good health (CMV status not recorded). Some clones in this sample may be carry-over from other donors' samples. CDR3s include the opening cysteine and the closing phenylalanine or tryptophan. The D gene is left open where the match is weak. Size values are once, few and many counts, or a class for expanded clones, and some rows have none.

V gene	D gene	J gene	clone size	CDR3 protein	CDR3 DNA
TRBV19	-	TRBJ1-2	few	CASSLPGGGYGYTF	TGTGCCAGTAGTCTCCCCGGGGGGGGCTATGGCTACACCTTC
TRBV4-1	-	TRBJ1-1	-	CASSQVPGTDLNTEAFF	TGCGCCAGCAGCCAAGTTCCTGGAACAGATTTGAACACTGAAGCTTTCTTT
TRBV19	-	TRBJ2-7	-	CASSPWGRAYSYEQYF	TGTGCCAGTAGCCCTTGGGGCAGGGCGTACTCCTACGAGCAGTACTTC
TRBV7-2	TRBD2	TRBJ2-5	many	CASSLVSTSGGFQETQYF	TGTGCCAGCAGCTTAGTCTCGACTAGCGGGGGATTCCAAGAGACCCAGTACTTC
TRBV19	-	TRBJ1-5	-	CASSITRSNQPQHF	TGTGCCAGTAGTATAACCAGGTCCAATCAGCCCCAGCATTTT
TRBV13	-	TRBJ2-7	once	CASSFNPTSYEQYF	TGTGCCAGCAGCTTCAACCCAACCTCCTACGAGCAGTACTTC
TRBV27	TRBD1	TRBJ2-5	-	CASSSFIRQGAQETQYF	TGTGCCAGCAGTTCCTTCATCCGACAGGGAGCTCAAGAGACCCAGTACTTC
TRBV4-3	-	TRBJ1-3	few	CASSQDPVSARGNTIYF	TGCGCCAGCAGCCAAGATCCCGTCTCGGCGAGAGGAAACACCATATATTTT
TRBV7-8	-	TRBJ2-1	once	CASSSSGQVYNEQFF	TGTGCCAGCAGCTCGTCGGGGCAGGTCTACAATGAGCAGTTCTTC
TRBV4-1	-	TRBJ2-1	few	CASSQDLAGFNEQFF	TGCGCCAGCAGCCAAGATTTGGCCGGGTTCAATGAGCAGTTCTTC
TRBV27	-	TRBJ2-2	few	CASGPGETNTGELFF	TGTGCCAGCGGCCCTGGTGAGACGAACACCGGGGAGCTGTTTTTT
TRBV2	-	TRBJ2-2	few	CASSEPPGTFNTGELFF	TGTGCCAGCAGTGAACCTCCCGGGACATTTAACACCGGGGAGCTGTTTTTT
TRBV12-3/TRBV12-4	TRBD1	TRBJ1-5	-	CASSLEGQSNQPQHF	TGTGCCAGCAGTTTAGAGGGACAGAGCAATCAGCCCCAGCATTTT
TRBV4-3	-	TRBJ1-1	-	CASSRTGGSNTEAFF	TGCGCCAGCAGCCGTACGGGGGGGTCGAACACTGAAGCTTTCTTT
TRBV6-5	TRBD1	TRBJ1-5	few	CASSYSGQGSQPQHF	TGTGCCAGCAGTTACTCTGGACAGGGAAGTCAGCCCCAGCATTTT
TRBV25-1	-	TRBJ1-2	few	CASSEGRPDKGYTF	TGTGCCAGCAGTGAAGGGAGGCCGGATAAGGGCTACACCTTC
TRBV12-3/TRBV12-4	TRBD2	TRBJ2-3	-	CASSFGTSGGGDTDTQYF	TGTGCCAGCAGTTTTGGGACTAGCGGGGGAGGGGACACAGATACGCAGTATTTT
TRBV20-1	-	TRBJ1-2	-	CSAPTPDFYGYTF	TGCAGTGCCCCTACCCCAGATTTCTATGGCTACACCTTC
TRBV7-9	TRBD1	TRBJ2-3	medium-sized	CASSPRAGTGSDTQYF	TGTGCCAGCAGCCCTAGAGCCGGGACAGGGTCGGATACGCAGTATTTT
TRBV2	-	TRBJ2-7	-	CAVRDYNYEQYF	TGTGCCGTTCGGGATTACAACTACGAGCAGTACTTC
TRBV7-8	TRBD1	TRBJ1-6	many	CASSLTGWSYNSPLHF	TGTGCCAGCAGCTTGACAGGGTGGTCCTATAATTCACCCCTCCACTTT
TRBV9	TRBD2	TRBJ2-7	few	CASSSSGTSFYEQYF	TGTGCCAGCAGCTCATCCGGGACTAGCTTCTACGAGCAGTACTTC
TRBV4-3	-	TRBJ2-3	many	CASSQDAAGGADTQYF	TGCGCCAGCAGCCAAGATGCGGCAGGTGGCGCAGATACGCAGTATTTT
TRBV7-9	TRBD1	TRBJ2-3	many	CASSKGPGGISTDTQYF	TGTGCCAGCAGCAAGGGACCAGGGGGAATCAGCACAGATACGCAGTATTTT
TRBV20-1	-	TRBJ1-2	-	CSARGVFSGYTF	TGCAGTGCTCGCGGGGTTTTTTCTGGCTACACCTTC
TRBV6-5	-	TRBJ2-1	few	CASSYSTEGVNEQFF	TGTGCCAGCAGTTACTCGACGGAGGGCGTCAATGAGCAGTTCTTC
TRBV7-6	-	TRBJ2-5	many	CASSLVGGAGETQYF	TGTGCCAGCAGCTTAGTAGGGGGGGCCGGGGAGACCCAGTACTTC
TRBV6-5	-	TRBJ1-1	-	CASSTYLGTEAFF	TGTGCCAGCAGTACATATCTGGGGACTGAAGCTTTCTTT
TRBV4-2	-	TRBJ1-1	few	CASSLLWDRNTEAFF	TGTGCCAGCAGCCTCCTGTGGGACCGGAACACTGAAGCTTTCTTT
TRBV18	TRBD1	TRBJ2-3	many	CASSPDRGPLTDTQYF	TGTGCCAGCTCACCCGACAGGGGGCCTCTCACAGATACGCAGTATTTT
TRBV10-3	-	TRBJ1-2	-	CAISERGDRYGYTF	TGTGCCATCAGTGAGCGGGGGGATCGTTATGGCTACACCTTC
TRBV5-5	TRBD1	TRBJ2-5	-	CASSSLTGYETQYF	TGTGCCAGCAGCTCGTTGACAGGGTACGAGACCCAGTACTTC
TRBV6-6	TRBD2	TRBJ2-1	-	CASSYQRGGGPYNEQFF	TGTGCCAGCAGTTACCAAAGGGGCGGGGGACCTTACAATGAGCAGTTCTTC
TRBV7-6	TRBD1	TRBJ1-2	-	CASSPRDRRNYGYTF	TGTGCCAGCAGCCCCCGGGACAGGAGAAACTATGGCTACACCTTC
TRBV28	-	TRBJ2-4	-	CASSLGVGNIQYF	TGTGCCAGCAGTTTGGGGGTTGGGAACATTCAGTACTTC
TRBV4-1	-	TRBJ2-7	once	CASSGTGESAEQYF	TGCGCCAGCTCCGGGACTGGGGAATCCGCCGAGCAGTACTTC
TRBV6-8	TRBD1	TRBJ2-3	-	CASRFPGQGPDTQYF	TGTGCCAGCAGATTTCCGGGACAGGGACCAGATACGCAGTATTTT
TRBV27	-	TRBJ2-5	-	CASSPEQGWETQYF	TGTGCCAGCAGTCCAGAACAGGGTTGGGAGACCCAGTACTTC